The 5 T cell receptor beta chains presented below share a single source sample, sequenced in a study of blood T cell dynamics during melanoma immunotherapy. Time point meaning: pre-treatment baseline. Sequencing was performed with immunoSEQ multiplex PCR; in TCRdb, only in-frame clones are kept and a portion is missing. The repertoire has about 9,900 clones, 65% to 90% of them found once; the top ten carry about 10%. This material consisted of blood, taken from a patient treated with checkpoint blockade. The origin of the receptors is a human donor with melanoma.

In nucleotides, the CDR3 is TGTGCCAGTAGTCAAGTACCCGCGACCCAGTACTTC. Protein: CASSQVPATQYF. J is TRBJ2-5 and V is TRBV19, with no clear D. This CDR3 comprises 12 residues. V was clipped by 5 bases and J by 7 bases, with 11 bases between them. Germline values: CDR1 LNHDA, CDR2 SQIVND (reference sequence).

The gene calls are TRBV19 and TRBJ2-5; D gene uncertain. The V gene's germline CDR1 is LNHDA and CDR2 SQIVND (reference sequence). The CDR3 loop spans 14 amino acids. V lost 5 bases and J 0 bases, leaving 10 bases between the germline ends. CDR3 in amino acids: CASSVDTNQETQYF. The CDR3 DNA reads as TGTGCCAGTAGTGTTGACACTAACCAAGAGACCCAGTACTTC.

The chain joins TRBV19 to TRBJ2-5; a possible D gene is TRBD2 (6 bases). The length of the CDR3 is 11 residues. Between the trimmed V and J ends, which lost 6 bases and 4 bases, there was a span of 6 bases. Germline CDR1 and CDR2: LNHDA and SQIVND (reference sequence). As DNA, the CDR3 is TGTGCCAGTAGCGGGGGAGAGACCCAGTACTTC. It specifies CASSGGETQYF.

The chain has TRBV5-1 and TRBJ1-2, with 10 positions matching TRBD1. CDR1 and CDR2 (germline): SGHRS, YFSETQ. The ends lost 0 bases at V and 8 bases at J; junction bases unmatched: 4. The CDR3 runs 14 residues. The CDR3: CASSLGQGARGYTF. CDR3 DNA: TGCGCCAGCAGCTTGGGACAGGGGGCTCGAGGCTACACCTTC.

A remark on this clone: This specimen includes other DNA sequences encoding the same CDR3. The chain employs TRBV18 and TRBJ1-1; possibly TRBD1 for D (6 bases). Germline V lookup: CDR1 KGHSH, CDR2 LQKENI. V dropped 3 bases and J dropped 0 bases, with 8 bases sitting between them. This CDR3 contains 14 residues. The CDR3 region has the DNA TGTGCCAGCTCACCCGGACAGTTGAACACTGAAGCTTTCTTT. This gives the protein CASSPGQLNTEAFF.